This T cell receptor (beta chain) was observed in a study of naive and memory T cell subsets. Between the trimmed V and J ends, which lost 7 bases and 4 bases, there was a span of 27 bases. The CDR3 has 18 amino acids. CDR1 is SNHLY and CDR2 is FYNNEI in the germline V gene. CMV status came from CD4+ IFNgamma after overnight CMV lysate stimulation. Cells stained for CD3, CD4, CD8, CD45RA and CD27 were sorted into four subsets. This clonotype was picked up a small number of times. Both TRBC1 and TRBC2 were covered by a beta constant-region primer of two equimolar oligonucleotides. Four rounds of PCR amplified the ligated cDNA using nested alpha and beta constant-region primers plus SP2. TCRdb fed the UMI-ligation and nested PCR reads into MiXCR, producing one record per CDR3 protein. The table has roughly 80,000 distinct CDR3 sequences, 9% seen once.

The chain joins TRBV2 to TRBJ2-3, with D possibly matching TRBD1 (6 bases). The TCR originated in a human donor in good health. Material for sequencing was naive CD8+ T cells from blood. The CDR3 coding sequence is TGTGCCAGCACCGAACGGGACACCATGAGGATTGTCTCAGATACGCAGTATTTT. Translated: CASTERDTMRIVSDTQYF.